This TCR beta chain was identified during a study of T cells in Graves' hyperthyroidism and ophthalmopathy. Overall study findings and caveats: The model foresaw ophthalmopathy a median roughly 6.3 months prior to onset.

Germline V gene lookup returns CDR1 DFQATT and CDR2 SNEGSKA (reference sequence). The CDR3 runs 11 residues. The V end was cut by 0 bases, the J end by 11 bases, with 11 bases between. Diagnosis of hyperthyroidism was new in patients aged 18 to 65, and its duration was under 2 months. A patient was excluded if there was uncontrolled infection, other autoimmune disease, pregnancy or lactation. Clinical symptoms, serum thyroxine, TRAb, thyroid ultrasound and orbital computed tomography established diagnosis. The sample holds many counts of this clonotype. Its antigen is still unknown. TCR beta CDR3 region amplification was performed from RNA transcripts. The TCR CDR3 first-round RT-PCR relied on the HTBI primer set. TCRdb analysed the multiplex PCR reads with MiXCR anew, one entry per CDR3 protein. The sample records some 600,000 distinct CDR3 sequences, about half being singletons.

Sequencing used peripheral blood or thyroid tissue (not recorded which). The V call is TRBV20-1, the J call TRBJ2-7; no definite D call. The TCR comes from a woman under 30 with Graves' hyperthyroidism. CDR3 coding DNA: TGCAGTGCTAGAGACCGGGTCCCAGAGTACTTC. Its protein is CSARDRVPEYF.